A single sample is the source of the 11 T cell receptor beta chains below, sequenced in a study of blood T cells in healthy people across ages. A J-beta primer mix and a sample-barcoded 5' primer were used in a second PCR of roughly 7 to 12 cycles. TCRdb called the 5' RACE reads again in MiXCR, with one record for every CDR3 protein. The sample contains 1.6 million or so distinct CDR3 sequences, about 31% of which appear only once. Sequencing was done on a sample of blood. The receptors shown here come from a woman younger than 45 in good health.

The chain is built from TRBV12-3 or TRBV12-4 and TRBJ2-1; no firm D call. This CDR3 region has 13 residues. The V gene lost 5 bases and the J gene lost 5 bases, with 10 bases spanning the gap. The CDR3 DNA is TGTGCCAGCAGTCGATCGATTGACAATGAGCAGTTCTTC. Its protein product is CASSRSIDNEQFF.

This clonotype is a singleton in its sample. CDR3 in amino acids: CARGDRGDYGYTF. The DNA for the CDR3 is TGCGCCAGGGGGGACAGGGGGGACTATGGCTACACCTTC. This chain joins TRBV10-2 and TRBJ1-2, with TRBD1 matching 11 bases. This CDR3 is built from 13 residues. The germline CDR1 and CDR2 sequences are WSHSY and SAAADI. With V trimmed by 9 bases and J by 3 bases, 3 bases remained unmatched.

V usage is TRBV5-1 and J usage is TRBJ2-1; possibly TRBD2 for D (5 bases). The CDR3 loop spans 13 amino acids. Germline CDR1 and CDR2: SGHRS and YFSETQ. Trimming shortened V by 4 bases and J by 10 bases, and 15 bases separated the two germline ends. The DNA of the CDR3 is TGCGCCAGCAGCCCAGTGCTCGGGAACGAGCAGTTCTTC. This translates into CASSPVLGNEQFF.

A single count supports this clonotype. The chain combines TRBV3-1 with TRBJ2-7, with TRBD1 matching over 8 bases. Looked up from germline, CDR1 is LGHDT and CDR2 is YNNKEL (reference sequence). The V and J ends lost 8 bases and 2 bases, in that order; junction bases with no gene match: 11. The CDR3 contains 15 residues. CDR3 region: CASGRSRGLTYEQYF. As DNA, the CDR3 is TGTGCCAGCGGGCGTTCCAGGGGGCTGACCTACGAGCAGTACTTC.

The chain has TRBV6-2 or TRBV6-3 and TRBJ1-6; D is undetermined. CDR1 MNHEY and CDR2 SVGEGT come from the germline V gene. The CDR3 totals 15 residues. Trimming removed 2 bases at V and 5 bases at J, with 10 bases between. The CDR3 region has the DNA TGTGCCAGCAGTTACCATTGGACGGATAATTCACCCCTCCACTTT. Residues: CASSYHWTDNSPLHF.

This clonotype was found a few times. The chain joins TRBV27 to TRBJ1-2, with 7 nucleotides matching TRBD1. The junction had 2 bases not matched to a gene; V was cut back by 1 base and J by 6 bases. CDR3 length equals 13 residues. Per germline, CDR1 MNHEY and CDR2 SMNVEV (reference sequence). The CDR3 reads CASSLYQGDGYTF. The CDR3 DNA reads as TGTGCCAGCAGTTTATATCAGGGGGATGGCTACACCTTC.

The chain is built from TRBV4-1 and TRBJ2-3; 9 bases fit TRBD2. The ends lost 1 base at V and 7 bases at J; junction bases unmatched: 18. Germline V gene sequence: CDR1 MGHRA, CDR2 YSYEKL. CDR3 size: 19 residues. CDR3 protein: CASSQGVSGGPLGTNTQYF. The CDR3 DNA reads TGCGCCAGCAGCCAAGGAGTTAGCGGGGGCCCGTTGGGCACGAATACGCAGTATTTT.

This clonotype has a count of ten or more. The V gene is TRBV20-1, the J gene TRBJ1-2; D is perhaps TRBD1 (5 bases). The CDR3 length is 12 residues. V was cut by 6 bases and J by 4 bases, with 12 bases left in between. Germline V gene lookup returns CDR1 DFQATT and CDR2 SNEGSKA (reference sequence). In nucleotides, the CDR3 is TGCAGTGCCCCGACAGACGCCTATGGCTACACCTTC. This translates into CSAPTDAYGYTF.

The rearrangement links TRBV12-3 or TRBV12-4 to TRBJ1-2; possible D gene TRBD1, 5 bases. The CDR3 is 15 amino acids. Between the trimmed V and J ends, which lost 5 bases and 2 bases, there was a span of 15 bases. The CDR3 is CASSPSGGLNYGYTF. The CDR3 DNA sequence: TGTGCCAGCAGTCCCTCGGGGGGGTTGAACTATGGCTACACCTTC.

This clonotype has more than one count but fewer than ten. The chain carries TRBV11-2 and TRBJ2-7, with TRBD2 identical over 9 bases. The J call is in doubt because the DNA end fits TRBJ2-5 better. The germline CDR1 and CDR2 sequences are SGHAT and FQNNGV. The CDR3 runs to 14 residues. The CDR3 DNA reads TGTGCCAGCAGCCTTAGCGGGGGCAAAGAGACCCAGTACTTC. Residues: CASSLSGGKETQYF.

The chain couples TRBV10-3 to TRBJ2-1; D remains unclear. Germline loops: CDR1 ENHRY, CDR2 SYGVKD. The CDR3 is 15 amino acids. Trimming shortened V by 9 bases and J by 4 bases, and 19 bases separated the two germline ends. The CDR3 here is CAISVVARSYNEQFF. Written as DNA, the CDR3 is TGTGCCATTTCCGTCGTAGCTAGATCGTACAATGAGCAGTTCTTC.